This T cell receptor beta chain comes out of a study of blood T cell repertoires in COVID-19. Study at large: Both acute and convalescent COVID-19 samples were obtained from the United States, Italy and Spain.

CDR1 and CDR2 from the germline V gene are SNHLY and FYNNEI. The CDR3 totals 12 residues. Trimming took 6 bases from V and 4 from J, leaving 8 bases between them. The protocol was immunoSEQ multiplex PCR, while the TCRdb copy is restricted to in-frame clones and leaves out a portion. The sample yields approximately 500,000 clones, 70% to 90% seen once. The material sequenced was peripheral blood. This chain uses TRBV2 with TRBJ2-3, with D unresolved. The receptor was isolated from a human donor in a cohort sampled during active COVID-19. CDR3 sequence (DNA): TGTGCCAGCAGCCCCCGGGCAGATACGCAGTATTTT. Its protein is CASSPRADTQYF.